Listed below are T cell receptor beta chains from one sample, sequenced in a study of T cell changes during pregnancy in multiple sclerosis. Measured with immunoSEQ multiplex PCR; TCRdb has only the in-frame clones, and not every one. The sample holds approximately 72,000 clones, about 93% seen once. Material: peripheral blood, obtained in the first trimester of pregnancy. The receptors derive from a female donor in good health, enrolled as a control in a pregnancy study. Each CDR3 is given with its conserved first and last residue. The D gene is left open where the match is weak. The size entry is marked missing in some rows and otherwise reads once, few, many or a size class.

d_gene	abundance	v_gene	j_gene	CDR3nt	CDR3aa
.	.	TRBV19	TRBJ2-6	TGTGCCACCGGCCGGGGTGGGGCCAACGTCCTGACTTTC	CATGRGGANVLTF
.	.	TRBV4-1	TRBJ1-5	TGCGCCAGCAGCCAAGAGCCCTATAGCAATCAGCCCCAGCATTTT	CASSQEPYSNQPQHF
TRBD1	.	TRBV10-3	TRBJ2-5	TGTGCCACGTCCACCGGGACAGGGGATGAGACCCAGTACTTC	CATSTGTGDETQYF
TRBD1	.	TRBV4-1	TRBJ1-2	TGCGCCAGCAGCCAAGCAGGGGGCTATGGCTACACCTTC	CASSQAGGYGYTF
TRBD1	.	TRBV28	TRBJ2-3	TGTGCCAGCAGTATCGGCCCTGGACAGGGCGGTCCAGATACGCAGTATTTT	CASSIGPGQGGPDTQYF
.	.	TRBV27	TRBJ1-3	TGTGCCAGCAGTTTATATTCGTCCGGGGGAGCCTCTGGAAACACCATATATTTT	CASSLYSSGGASGNTIYF
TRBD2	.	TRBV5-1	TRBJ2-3	TGCGCCAGCAGCTCTGAACTAGCGGGAGTGGATACGCAGTATTTT	CASSSELAGVDTQYF
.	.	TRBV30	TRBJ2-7	TGTGCCTGGAGACCTGGACAGTCCTACGAGCAGTACTTC	CAWRPGQSYEQYF
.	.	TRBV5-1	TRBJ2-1	TGCGCCAGCAGCTTGGCGGGGTTAGATGAGCAGTTCTTC	CASSLAGLDEQFF
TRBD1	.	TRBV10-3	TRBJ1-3	TGTGCCATCAGTGGGGACAGGGGAACTGGAAACACCATATATTTT	CAISGDRGTGNTIYF
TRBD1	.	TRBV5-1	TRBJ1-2	TGCGCCAGCAGCTTGAACAGGGGGCTGGGCTATGGCTACACCTTC	CASSLNRGLGYGYTF
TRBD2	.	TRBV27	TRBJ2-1	TGTGCCAGCAGTTCCGGGACTAGCGGGAGCGATGAGCAGTTCTTC	CASSSGTSGSDEQFF
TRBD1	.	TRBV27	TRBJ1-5	TGTGCCAGCAGTTTATGGGAGACAGGGGGGCCTCCCAATCAGCCCCAGCATTTT	CASSLWETGGPPNQPQHF
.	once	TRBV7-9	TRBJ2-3	TGTGCCAGCAGCTTAGCGGTCGAGGCAGATACGCAGTATTTT	CASSLAVEADTQYF
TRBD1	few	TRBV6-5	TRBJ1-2	TGTGCCAGCAGCCTCGACAGGGTACTAGGCTACACCTTC	CASSLDRVLGYTF
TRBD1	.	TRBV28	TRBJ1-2	TGTGCCAGCAGTGGGGGAAGGGGACAGGGGGTTAACTATGGCTACACCTTC	CASSGGRGQGVNYGYTF
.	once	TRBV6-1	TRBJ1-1	TGTGCCAGCAGTGAACCCAAAGTGGGACACCGGAACACTGAAGCTTTCTTT	CASSEPKVGHRNTEAFF
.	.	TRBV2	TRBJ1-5	TGTGCCAGCAGTGCCCGCGGGGGGAATCAGCCCCAGCATTTT	CASSARGGNQPQHF
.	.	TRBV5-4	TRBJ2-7	TGTGCCAGCAGCCCAGGGGCAGGATCCTACGAGCAGTACTTC	CASSPGAGSYEQYF
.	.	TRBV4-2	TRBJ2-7	TGTGCCAGCAGCCAAGGTGGCGGGACGCCCCCCTACGAGCAGTACTTC	CASSQGGGTPPYEQYF
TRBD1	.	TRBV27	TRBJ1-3	TGTGCCAGCAGTAGACAGGGTGGAACTGGAAACACCATATATTTT	CASSRQGGTGNTIYF
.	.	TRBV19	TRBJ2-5	TGTGCCAGTAGTATGGGGCTAACCCTCCAAGAGACCCAGTACTTC	CASSMGLTLQETQYF
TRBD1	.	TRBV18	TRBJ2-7	TGTGCCAGCTCACTATTGGGACAGCCAGTGCACGAGCAGTACTTC	CASSLLGQPVHEQYF
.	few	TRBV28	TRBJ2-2	TGTGCCACTCTTGTGGGAGCGAACACCGGGGAGCTGTTTTTT	CATLVGANTGELFF
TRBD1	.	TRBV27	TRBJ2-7	TGTGCCAGCAGTTTAAACTGGGACAGGGGGCGCCCCCTGTACGAGCAGTACTTC	CASSLNWDRGRPLYEQYF
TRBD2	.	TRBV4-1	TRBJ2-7	TGCGCCAGCAGCCAAGCCCTAGCGGGGACCTACGAGCAGTACTTC	CASSQALAGTYEQYF
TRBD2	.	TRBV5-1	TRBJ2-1	TGCGCCAGCAGCTTGCAGCTAGCGGGAGGGGTAGAACAATATGAGCAGTTCTTC	CASSLQLAGGVEQYEQFF
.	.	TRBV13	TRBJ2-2	TGTGCCAGCAGCTCATTGGGGCCCGGGGAGCTGTTTTTT	CASSSLGPGELFF
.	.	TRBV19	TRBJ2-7	TGTGCCAGTAGCAGACTAGGGCGATCCTACGAGCAGTACTTC	CASSRLGRSYEQYF
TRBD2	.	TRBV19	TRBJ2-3	TGTGCCAGTAGTAGGACTAGCGGGAGGGCCAAGTTCTCGCATACAGATACGCAGTATTTT	CASSRTSGRAKFSHTDTQYF
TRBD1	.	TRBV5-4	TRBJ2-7	TGTGCCAGCAGCTCGACAGGGGGCGGGTACGAGCAGTACTTC	CASSSTGGGYEQYF
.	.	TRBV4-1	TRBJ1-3	TGCGCCAGCAGCCAAGGAACAGGGATCTCTGGAAACACCATATATTTT	CASSQGTGISGNTIYF
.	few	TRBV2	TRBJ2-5	TGTGCCAGCAGTGAAGACTCATCGGAGACCCAGTACTTC	CASSEDSSETQYF
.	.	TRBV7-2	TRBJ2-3	TGTGCCAGCCTCCGGGAACACACAGATACGCAGTATTTT	CASLREHTDTQYF
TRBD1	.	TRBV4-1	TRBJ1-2	TGCGCCAGCAGCCAAGACCCAGGGGGCGCTAAGGGCTACACCTTC	CASSQDPGGAKGYTF
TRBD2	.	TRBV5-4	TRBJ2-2	TGTGCCAGCAGCTATGGGACTAGCGGGCACACCGGGGAGCTGTTTTTT	CASSYGTSGHTGELFF
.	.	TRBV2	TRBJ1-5	TGTGCCAGCAGTGAAGGAAACAGACAGCCCCAGCATTTT	CASSEGNRQPQHF
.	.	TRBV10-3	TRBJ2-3	TGTGCCATCAATTCCGGGAGCACAGATACGCAGTATTTT	CAINSGSTDTQYF
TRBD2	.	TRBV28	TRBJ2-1	TGTGCCAGCAGTTCAAACAGCGGGAGACGGTCCTACAATGAGCAGTTCTTC	CASSSNSGRRSYNEQFF
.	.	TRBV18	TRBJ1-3	TGTGCCAGCTCACCTGGGCAGGGTGGAATCTCTGGAAACACCATATATTTT	CASSPGQGGISGNTIYF
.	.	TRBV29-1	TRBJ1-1	TGCAGCGTTGAAGATTCTGACCCCGGGACTGAAGCTTTCTTT	CSVEDSDPGTEAFF
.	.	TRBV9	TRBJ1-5	TGTGCCAGCAGCGTAGGGGCGGGGGGTCAGCCCCAGCATTTT	CASSVGAGGQPQHF
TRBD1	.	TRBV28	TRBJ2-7	TGTGCCAGCAGGCTGACAGGGGTTGGGAGCTCCTACGAGCAGTACTTC	CASRLTGVGSSYEQYF
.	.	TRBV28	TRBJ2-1	TGTGCCAGCAGCCAACGGGCCAGGCTTGGAGGCAATGAGCAGTTCTTC	CASSQRARLGGNEQFF
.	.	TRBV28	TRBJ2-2	TGTGCCAGCAGTTTAGGGGGCGGTAACACCGGGGAGCTGTTTTTT	CASSLGGGNTGELFF
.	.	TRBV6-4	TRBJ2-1	TGTGCCAGCAGTGCCTCCTTGGGCCCCGATGAGCAGTTCTTC	CASSASLGPDEQFF
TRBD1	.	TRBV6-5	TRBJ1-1	TGTGCCAGCGGGGACAGGGAGGGGTCTGAAGCTTTCTTT	CASGDREGSEAFF
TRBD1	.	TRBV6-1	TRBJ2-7	TGTGCCAGCGGACCGGGACAGGCCTCTACCGGGCAGTACTTC	CASGPGQASTGQYF
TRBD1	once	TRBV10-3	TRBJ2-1	TGTGCCATCAGTGAGCAGGGACAGGGCTACAATGAGCAGTTCTTC	CAISEQGQGYNEQFF
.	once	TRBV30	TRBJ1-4	TGTGCCTGGAGTTCGCCAGGGGCGCCGCTTAATGAAAAACTGTTTTTT	CAWSSPGAPLNEKLFF
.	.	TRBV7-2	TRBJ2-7	TGTGCCAGCAGCTACAGGAGCTCCTACGAGCAGTACTTC	CASSYRSSYEQYF
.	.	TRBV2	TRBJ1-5	TGTGCCAGCAGTGAATGGGGAGGTGGGGTCAATCAGCCCCAGCATTTT	CASSEWGGGVNQPQHF
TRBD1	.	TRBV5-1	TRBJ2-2	TGCGCCAGCAGCGCTACAGGGGCGACGAACACCGGGGAGCTGTTTTTT	CASSATGATNTGELFF
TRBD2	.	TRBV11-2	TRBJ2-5	TGTGCCAGCAGCTTTGGGACTAGCGGGACCCAAGAGACCCAGTACTTC	CASSFGTSGTQETQYF
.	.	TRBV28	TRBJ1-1	TGTGCCAGCAGTTCCCCGTCTAGGGGAGCTTTCTTT	CASSSPSRGAFF
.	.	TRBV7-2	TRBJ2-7	TGTGCCAGCAGCTTAGCGGGAGGTTCCTACGAGCAGTACTTC	CASSLAGGSYEQYF
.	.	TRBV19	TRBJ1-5	TGTGCCAGTAGGGGCCCGGGAAACAATCAGCCCCAGCATTTT	CASRGPGNNQPQHF
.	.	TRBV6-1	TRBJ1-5	TGTGCCAGCAGTGAAACCCCCGGGCAGCCCCAGCATTTT	CASSETPGQPQHF
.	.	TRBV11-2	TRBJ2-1	TGTGCCAGCAGCTTCCCCAGTAATGAGCAGTTCTTC	CASSFPSNEQFF
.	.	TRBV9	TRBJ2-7	TGTGCCAGCAGCCCCCTCCCCGAGCGGAGCTCCTACGAGCAGTACTTC	CASSPLPERSSYEQYF